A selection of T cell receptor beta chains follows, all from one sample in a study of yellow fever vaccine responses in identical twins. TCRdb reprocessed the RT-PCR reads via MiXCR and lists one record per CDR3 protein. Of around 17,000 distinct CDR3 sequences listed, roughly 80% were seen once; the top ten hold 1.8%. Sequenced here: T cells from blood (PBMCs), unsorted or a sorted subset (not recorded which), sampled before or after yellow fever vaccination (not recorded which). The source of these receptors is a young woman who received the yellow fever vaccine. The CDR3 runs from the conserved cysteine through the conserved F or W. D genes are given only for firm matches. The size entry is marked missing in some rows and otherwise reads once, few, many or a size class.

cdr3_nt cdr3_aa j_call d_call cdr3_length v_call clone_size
TGTGCCAGCAGCTTAGCAAGGGACCAGCCCCAGCATTTT CASSLARDQPQHF TRBJ1-5 . 13 TRBV11-3 .
TGCGCCAGCAGCCAATCATGGGGGACAGGCGTTTCACCCCTCCACTTT CASSQSWGTGVSPLHF TRBJ1-6 TRBD1 16 TRBV4-1 .
TGTGCCAGCAGTCCAACTAGCGGGGTTCCCAATGAGCAGTTCTTC CASSPTSGVPNEQFF TRBJ2-1 TRBD2 15 TRBV11-1 .
TGCAGCGTTGATCCCGGGACAGGATACCAAGAGACCCAGTACTTC CSVDPGTGYQETQYF TRBJ2-5 TRBD1 15 TRBV29-1 .
TGTGCCTGGGCCAGGGATTCCACCCTCCACTTT CAWARDSTLHF TRBJ1-6 . 11 TRBV30 .
TGCAGCCAGGCTCAGGGTACGGCCAATGAGCAGTTCTTC CSQAQGTANEQFF TRBJ2-1 . 13 TRBV29-1 once
TGTGCCAGCAGTTCAAAACAGGGTGGTGGCTACACCTTC CASSSKQGGGYTF TRBJ1-2 . 13 TRBV12-3/TRBV12-4 few
TGTGCCAGCAGCCCAGCGGGTTACGGCGACGGAGACTATGGCTACACCTTC CASSPAGYGDGDYGYTF TRBJ1-2 . 17 TRBV11-1 .
TGCGCCAGCAGCCAAGTCCCTAGCGGGAGCTACGAGCAGTACTTC CASSQVPSGSYEQYF TRBJ2-7 TRBD2 15 TRBV4-1 .
TGCGCCAGCAGCCAAGGGGACAGGGGCTACGAGCAGTACTTC CASSQGDRGYEQYF TRBJ2-7 TRBD1 14 TRBV4-1 .
TGCAGTGCGCCTAGCGGGACGGATGAGCAGTTCTTC CSAPSGTDEQFF TRBJ2-1 TRBD2 12 TRBV20-1 .
TGTGCCACCAGATGGGACGGGAACTACAATGAGCAGTTCTTC CATRWDGNYNEQFF TRBJ2-1 . 14 TRBV15 .
TGTGCCATCAGTGCCGGGACTGCTTCGAGCAATGAGCAGTTCTTC CAISAGTASSNEQFF TRBJ2-1 . 15 TRBV10-3 .
TGTGCCAGCAGCTTAGGGTGGCGGGGAGGGCCACACGAGCAGTACTTC CASSLGWRGGPHEQYF TRBJ2-7 TRBD2 16 TRBV11-2 .
TGTGCCAGCAGCTTGACTAGCGGGAGTTTATCAAGGCACAATGAGCAGTTCTTC CASSLTSGSLSRHNEQFF TRBJ2-1 TRBD2 18 TRBV11-1 .
TGTGCCAGCAGTTTATATGCAGGTAGCTCCTACGAGCAGTACTTC CASSLYAGSSYEQYF TRBJ2-7 . 15 TRBV27 .